This T cell receptor beta chain stems from a study of blood T cell repertoires in COVID-19. As for the study in general: Some COVID-19 samples were acute and others convalescent; all came from the United States, Italy and Spain. Nucleic acid was either cDNA or gDNA, and it came from T cells, B-cell-depleted T cells, or PBMCs.

The germline V gene encodes CDR1 SGHAT and CDR2 FQNNGV. This CDR3 has 15 amino acids. Clones were sequenced by immunoSEQ multiplex PCR, and TCRdb holds only the in-frame ones, with some missing. The repertoire holds around 140,000 clones, 70% to 90% seen once, with over 1.5% in the top ten. This clone was seen just once. Relative to the germline gene, one junction end is altered; a read error may explain this. The chain employs TRBV11-2 and TRBJ2-5; tentative D call: TRBD2 (6 bases). Sequencing was done on a sample of peripheral blood. The TCR originated in a man in his 70s with acute or convalescent COVID-19. CDR3: CASSSEGLPQEPQYF. The CDR3 nucleotides are TGTGCCAGCAGCTCCGAGGGACTTCCCCAAGAGCCCCAGTACTTC.